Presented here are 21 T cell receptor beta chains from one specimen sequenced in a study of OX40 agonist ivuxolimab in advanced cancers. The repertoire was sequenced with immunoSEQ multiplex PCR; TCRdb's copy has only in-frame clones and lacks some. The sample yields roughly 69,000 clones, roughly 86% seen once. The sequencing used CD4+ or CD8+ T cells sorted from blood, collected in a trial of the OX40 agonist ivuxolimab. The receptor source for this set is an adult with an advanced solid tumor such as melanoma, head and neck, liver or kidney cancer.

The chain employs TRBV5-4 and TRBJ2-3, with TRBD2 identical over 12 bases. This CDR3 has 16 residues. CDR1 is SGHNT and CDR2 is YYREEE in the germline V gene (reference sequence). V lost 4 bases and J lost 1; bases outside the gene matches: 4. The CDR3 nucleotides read TGTGCCAGCAGCCGGAGACTAGCGGGGGGCACAGATACGCAGTATTTT. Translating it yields CASSRRLAGGTDTQYF.

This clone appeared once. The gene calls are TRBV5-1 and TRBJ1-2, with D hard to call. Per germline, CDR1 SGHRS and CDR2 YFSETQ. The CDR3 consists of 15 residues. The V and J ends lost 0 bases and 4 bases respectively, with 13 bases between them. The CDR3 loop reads CASSLDGLIPYGYTF. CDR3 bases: TGCGCCAGCAGCTTGGACGGACTGATACCCTATGGCTACACCTTC.

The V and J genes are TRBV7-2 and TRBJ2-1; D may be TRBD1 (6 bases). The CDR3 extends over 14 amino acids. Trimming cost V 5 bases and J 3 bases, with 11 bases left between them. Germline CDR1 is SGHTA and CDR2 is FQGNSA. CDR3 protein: CASSLWTDYNEQFF. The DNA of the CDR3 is TGTGCCAGCAGCCTATGGACAGACTACAATGAGCAGTTCTTC.

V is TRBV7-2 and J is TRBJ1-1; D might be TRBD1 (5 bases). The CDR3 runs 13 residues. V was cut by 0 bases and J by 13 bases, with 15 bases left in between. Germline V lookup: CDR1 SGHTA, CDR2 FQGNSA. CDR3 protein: CASSLASTGHVFF. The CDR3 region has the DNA TGTGCCAGCAGCTTAGCGAGTACAGGTCATGTTTTCTTT.

This chain's CDR3 is CASRQQGLAEAFF. Here the CDR3 DNA reads TGCGCCAGCAGACAACAGGGGCTGGCTGAAGCTTTCTTT. This chain links TRBV5-1 with TRBJ1-1; 7 bases agree with TRBD1. CDR3 length equals 13 residues. From germline, CDR1 is SGHRS and CDR2 YFSETQ. Trimming at V came to 5 bases and at J to 6 bases, leaving 7 bases not matched to a gene.

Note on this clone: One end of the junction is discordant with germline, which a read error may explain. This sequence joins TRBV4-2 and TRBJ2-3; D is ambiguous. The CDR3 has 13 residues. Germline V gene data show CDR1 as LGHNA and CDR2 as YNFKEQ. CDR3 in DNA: TGTGCCAGCAGTCAAGGGAGCACAGATACGCAGTATTTT. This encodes CASSQGSTDTQYF.

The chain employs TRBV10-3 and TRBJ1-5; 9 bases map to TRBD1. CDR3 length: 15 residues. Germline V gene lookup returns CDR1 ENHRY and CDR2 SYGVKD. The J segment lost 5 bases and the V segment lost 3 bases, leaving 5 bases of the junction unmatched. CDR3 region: CAISDGQGSYQPQHF. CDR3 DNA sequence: TGTGCCATCAGTGACGGACAGGGGTCCTATCAGCCCCAGCATTTT.

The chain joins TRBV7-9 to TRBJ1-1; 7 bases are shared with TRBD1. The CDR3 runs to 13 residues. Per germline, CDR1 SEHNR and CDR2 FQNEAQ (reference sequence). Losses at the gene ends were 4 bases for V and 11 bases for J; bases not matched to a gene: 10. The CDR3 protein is CASSSIVQGQAFF. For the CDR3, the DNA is TGTGCCAGCAGCTCGATTGTACAGGGGCAGGCTTTCTTT.

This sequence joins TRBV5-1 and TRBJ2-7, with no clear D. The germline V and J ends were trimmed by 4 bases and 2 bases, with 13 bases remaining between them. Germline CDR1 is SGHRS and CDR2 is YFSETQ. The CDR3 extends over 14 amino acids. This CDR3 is CASSKDGQPYEQYF. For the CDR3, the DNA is TGCGCCAGCAGCAAGGACGGTCAGCCCTACGAGCAGTACTTC.

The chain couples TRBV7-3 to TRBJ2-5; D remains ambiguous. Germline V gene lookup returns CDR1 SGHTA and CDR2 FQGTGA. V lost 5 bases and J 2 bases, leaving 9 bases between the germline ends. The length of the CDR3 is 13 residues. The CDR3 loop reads CASSRGPQETQYF. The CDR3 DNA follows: TGTGCCAGCAGCCGTGGGCCTCAAGAGACCCAGTACTTC.

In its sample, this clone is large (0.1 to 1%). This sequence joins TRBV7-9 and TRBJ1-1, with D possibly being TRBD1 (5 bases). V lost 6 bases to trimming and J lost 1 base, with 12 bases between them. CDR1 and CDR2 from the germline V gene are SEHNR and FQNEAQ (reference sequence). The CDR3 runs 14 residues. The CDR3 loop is CASRAGTGNTEAFF. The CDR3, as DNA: TGTGCCAGCAGAGCGGGGACGGGGAACACTGAAGCTTTCTTT.

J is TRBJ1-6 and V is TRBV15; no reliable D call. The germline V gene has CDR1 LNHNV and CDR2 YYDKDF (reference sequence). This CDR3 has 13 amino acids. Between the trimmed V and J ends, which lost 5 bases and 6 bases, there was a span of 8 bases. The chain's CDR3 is CATSVAPNSPLHF. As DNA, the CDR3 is TGTGCCACCAGCGTCGCTCCTAATTCACCCCTCCACTTT.

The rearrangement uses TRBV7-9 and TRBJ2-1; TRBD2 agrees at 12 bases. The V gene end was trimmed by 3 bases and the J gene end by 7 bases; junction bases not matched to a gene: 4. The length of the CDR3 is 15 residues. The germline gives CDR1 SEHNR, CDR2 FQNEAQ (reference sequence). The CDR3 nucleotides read TGTGCCAGCAGCTTGGGTCTAGCGGGAGGGAATGAGCAGTTCTTC. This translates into CASSLGLAGGNEQFF.

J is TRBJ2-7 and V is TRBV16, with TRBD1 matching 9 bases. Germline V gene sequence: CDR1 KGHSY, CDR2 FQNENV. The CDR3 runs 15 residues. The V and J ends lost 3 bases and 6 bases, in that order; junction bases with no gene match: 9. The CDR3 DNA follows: TGTGCCAGCAGCCAGCCGACAGGGGGAAAACTCGAGCAGTACTTC. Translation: CASSQPTGGKLEQYF.

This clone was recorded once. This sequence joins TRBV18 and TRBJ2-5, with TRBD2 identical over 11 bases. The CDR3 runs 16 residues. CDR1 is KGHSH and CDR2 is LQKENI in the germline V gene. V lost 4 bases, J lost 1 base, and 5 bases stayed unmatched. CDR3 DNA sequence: TGTGCCAGCTCACAAAGACTAGCGGGGCTCCAAGAGACCCAGTACTTC. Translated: CASSQRLAGLQETQYF. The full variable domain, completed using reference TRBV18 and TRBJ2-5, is NAGVMQNPRHLVRRRGQEARLRCSPMKGHSHVYWYRQLPEEGLKFMVYLQKENIIDESGMPKERFSAEFPKEGPSILRIQQVVRGDSAAYFCASSQRLAGLQETQYFGPGTRLLVL.

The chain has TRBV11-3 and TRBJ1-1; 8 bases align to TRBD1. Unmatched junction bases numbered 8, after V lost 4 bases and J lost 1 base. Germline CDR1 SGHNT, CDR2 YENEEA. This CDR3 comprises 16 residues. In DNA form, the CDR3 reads TGTGCCAGCAGCTCAGGACAGGGAGAGGGGAACACTGAAGCTTTCTTT. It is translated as CASSSGQGEGNTEAFF. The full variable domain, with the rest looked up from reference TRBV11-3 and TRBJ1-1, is EAGVVQSPRYKIIEKKQPVAFWCNPISGHNTLYWYLQNLGQGPELLIRYENEEAVDDSQLPKDRFSAERLKGVDSTLKIQPAELGDSAVYLCASSSGQGEGNTEAFFGQGTRLTVV.

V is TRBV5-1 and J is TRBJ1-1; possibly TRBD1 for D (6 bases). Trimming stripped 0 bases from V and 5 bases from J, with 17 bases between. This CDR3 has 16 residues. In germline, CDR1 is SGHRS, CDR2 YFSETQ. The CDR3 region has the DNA TGCGCCAGCAGCTTGGTCGCAGGGGAGGGGAGGACTGAAGCTTTCTTT. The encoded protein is CASSLVAGEGRTEAFF.

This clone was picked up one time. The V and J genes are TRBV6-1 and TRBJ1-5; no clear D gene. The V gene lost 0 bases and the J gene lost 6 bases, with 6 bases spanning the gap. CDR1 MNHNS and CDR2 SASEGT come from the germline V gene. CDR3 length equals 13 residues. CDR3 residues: CASSEASAQPQHF. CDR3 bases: TGTGCCAGCAGTGAAGCCTCCGCTCAGCCCCAGCATTTT.

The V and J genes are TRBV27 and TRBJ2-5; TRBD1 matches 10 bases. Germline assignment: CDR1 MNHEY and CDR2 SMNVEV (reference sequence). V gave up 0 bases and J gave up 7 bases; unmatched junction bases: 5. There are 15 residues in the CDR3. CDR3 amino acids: CASSLSGTGEGTQYF. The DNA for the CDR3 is TGTGCCAGCAGTTTATCTGGGACAGGGGAAGGGACCCAGTACTTC.

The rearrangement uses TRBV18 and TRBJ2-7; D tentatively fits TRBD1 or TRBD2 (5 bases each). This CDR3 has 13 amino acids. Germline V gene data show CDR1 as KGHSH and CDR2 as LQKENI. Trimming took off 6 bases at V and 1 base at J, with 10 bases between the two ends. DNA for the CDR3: TGTGCCAGCTCGTACGGGGCATCCTACGAGCAGTACTTC. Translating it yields CASSYGASYEQYF.

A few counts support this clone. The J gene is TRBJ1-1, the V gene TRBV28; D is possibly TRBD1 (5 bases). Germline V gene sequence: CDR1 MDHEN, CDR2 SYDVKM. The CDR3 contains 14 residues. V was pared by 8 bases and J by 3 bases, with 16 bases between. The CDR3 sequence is CASQGWLADTEAFF. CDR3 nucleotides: TGTGCCAGCCAGGGTTGGCTAGCAGACACTGAAGCTTTCTTT.